These T cell receptor beta chains were read from a single sample in a study of blood T cell repertoires in COVID-19. The table came from immunoSEQ multiplex PCR; TCRdb's copy has only in-frame clones and leaves some out. The sample has fewer than 650,000 clones, approximately 91% seen once. The source material was peripheral blood. The receptors here all came from a woman between 50 and 59 years old with COVID-19, enrolled during active disease. Both conserved end residues are part of each CDR3. D genes are given only for firm matches. Only some rows state a clone size, as once, few, many or a class for expanded clones.

V	D	size	J	CDR3	DNA
TRBV18	TRBD1	NA	TRBJ1-2	CASSPDGQGAIGYTF	TGTGCCAGCTCACCAGATGGGCAGGGGGCTATTGGCTACACCTTC
TRBV7-9	NA	NA	TRBJ1-4	CASSLRQPEPLFF	TGTGCCAGCAGCTTAAGACAGCCAGAACCACTGTTTTTT
TRBV5-4	TRBD2	NA	TRBJ2-3	CASSFVGGGADTQYF	TGTGCCAGCAGCTTTGTTGGCGGGGGGGCAGATACGCAGTATTTT
TRBV5-1	NA	NA	TRBJ2-5	CASSLGSGVRQETQYF	TGCGCCAGCAGCTTGGGGTCAGGGGTCCGCCAAGAGACCCAGTACTTC
TRBV6-5	TRBD1	NA	TRBJ2-4	CASSSPGQGNIQYF	TGTGCCAGCAGTAGTCCGGGACAGGGAAACATTCAGTACTTC
TRBV18	NA	once	TRBJ1-5	CASSPASTEGQPQHF	TGTGCCAGCTCACCAGCTTCGACAGAAGGTCAGCCCCAGCATTTT
TRBV21-1	NA	NA	TRBJ2-2	CASSKASMGRGRVDGELFF	TGTGCCAGCAGCAAAGCAAGTATGGGGCGAGGTCGGGTAGACGGGGAGCTGTTTTTT
TRBV9	NA	NA	TRBJ1-3	CASSVGAQSSGNTIYF	TGTGCCAGCAGCGTAGGAGCGCAAAGCTCTGGAAACACCATATATTTT
TRBV9	TRBD2	NA	TRBJ2-1	CASSARAGGPFEQFF	TGTGCCAGCAGCGCGAGGGCGGGGGGGCCCTTTGAGCAGTTCTTC
TRBV7-8	TRBD1	NA	TRBJ1-1	CASSPTGANTEAFF	TGTGCCAGCAGCCCGACAGGGGCGAACACTGAAGCTTTCTTT
TRBV27	NA	NA	TRBJ2-7	CASSLGWQYEQYF	TGTGCCAGCAGTTTAGGTTGGCAGTACGAGCAGTACTTC
TRBV5-4	TRBD2	NA	TRBJ2-1	CASTRLAGISYNEQFF	TGTGCCAGCACCAGACTAGCGGGGATCTCCTACAATGAGCAGTTCTTC
TRBV19	NA	NA	TRBJ2-3	CASSEGLHTDTQYF	TGTGCCAGTAGTGAGGGACTGCACACAGATACGCAGTATTTT
TRBV3-1/TRBV3-2	NA	NA	TRBJ1-1	CASSQEHPNTEAFF	TGTGCCAGCAGCCAAGAACACCCGAACACTGAAGCTTTCTTT
TRBV10-3	NA	NA	TRBJ2-7	CAISEGGNDYEQYF	TGTGCCATCAGTGAGGGAGGGAACGACTACGAGCAGTACTTC
TRBV5-6	NA	NA	TRBJ1-1	CASSWGAGEAFF	TGTGCCAGCAGCTGGGGTGCGGGGGAAGCTTTCTTT
TRBV5-5	NA	NA	TRBJ2-2	CASTYSSNTGELFF	TGTGCCAGCACTTACAGTTCGAACACCGGGGAGCTGTTTTTT
TRBV3-1/TRBV3-2	TRBD2	NA	TRBJ2-1	CASNLAGEPQFF	TGTGCCAGTAATCTAGCGGGAGAACCGCAGTTCTTC
TRBV7-8	NA	NA	TRBJ2-6	CASSFYVGAGANVLTF	TGTGCCAGCAGCTTTTATGTAGGGGCTGGGGCCAACGTCCTGACTTTC
TRBV27	TRBD2	NA	TRBJ2-2	CASSSRGGPNTGELFF	TGTGCCAGCAGTTCCCGCGGGGGGCCAAACACCGGGGAGCTGTTTTTT
TRBV29-1	NA	NA	TRBJ1-1	CSVGTVMNTEAFF	TGCAGCGTTGGGACAGTAATGAACACTGAAGCTTTCTTT
TRBV7-7	TRBD1	NA	TRBJ2-1	CASSSLKQGPSSNEQFF	TGTGCCAGCAGCTCTCTAAAACAGGGGCCAAGCAGCAATGAGCAGTTCTTC
TRBV7-8	NA	NA	TRBJ1-1	CASSPDSPNTEAFF	TGTGCCAGCAGCCCGGACAGCCCGAACACTGAAGCTTTCTTT
TRBV2	NA	NA	TRBJ1-5	CASTEGRNQPQHF	TGTGCCAGCACCGAAGGGAGGAATCAGCCCCAGCATTTT
TRBV5-1	NA	NA	TRBJ1-1	CASSLKGDTEAFF	TGCGCCAGCAGCTTGAAGGGGGACACTGAAGCTTTCTTT
TRBV10-1	TRBD1	few	TRBJ2-7	CASSESGGSYEQYF	TGCGCCAGCAGTGAATCAGGGGGCTCCTACGAGCAGTACTTC